The 15 T cell receptor beta chains reported below all come from one sample, sequenced in a study of T cells in Graves' hyperthyroidism and ophthalmopathy. RNA transcripts were the template for amplifying TCR beta CDR3 regions. Researchers ran a first-round RT-PCR on the TCR CDR3 using the HTBI primer set. TCRdb analysed the multiplex PCR reads with MiXCR anew, one entry per CDR3 protein. Altogether about 500,000 distinct CDR3 sequences are present, 16% being singletons, with the ten largest covering around 32%. Source material: blood. The receptors here all came from a woman aged 25 to 39 with Graves' ophthalmopathy.

V and J are TRBV28 and TRBJ2-3; D remains ambiguous. V lost 4 bases and J lost 4, with 12 bases in between. Germline V gives CDR1 MDHEN, CDR2 SYDVKM. This CDR3 has 14 residues. The CDR3 DNA reads TGTGCCAGCAGTTCAGTCAGTTTCGCAGATACGCAGTATTTT. Amino acids: CASSSVSFADTQYF.

This clonotype was seen many times. The chain is built from TRBV27 and TRBJ2-1; D perhaps matches TRBD2 (5 bases). V was pared by 4 bases and J by 0 bases, with 16 bases between. Germline CDR1 reads MNHEY; CDR2 reads SMNVEV (reference sequence). This CDR3 region has 17 residues. The DNA for the CDR3 is TGTGCCAGCAGTTCCCGGGAATTCCCAAACTCCTACAATGAGCAGTTCTTC. Its protein is CASSSREFPNSYNEQFF.

This clonotype was found many times. This chain uses TRBV6-2 or TRBV6-3 with TRBJ2-5, with a possible D match to TRBD2 (6 bases). CDR3 length: 13 amino acids. The germline V and J ends were trimmed by 2 bases and 5 bases, with 9 bases remaining between them. Germline loops: CDR1 MNHEY, CDR2 SVGEGT. The CDR3, as DNA: TGTGCCAGCAGTTACGAGGGGAGGGAGACCCAGTACTTC. It yields the protein CASSYEGRETQYF.

This clonotype has just a few counts. The chain uses TRBV7-3 and TRBJ2-1; 7 bases agree with TRBD2. The germline V gene has CDR1 SGHTA and CDR2 FQGTGA. Trimming removed 5 bases from V and 9 bases from J; junction bases left unmatched: 7. CDR3 length: 13 amino acids. DNA for the CDR3: TGTGCCAGCAGCCTGACGACTAGCTCTGAGCAGTTCTTC. It codes for CASSLTTSSEQFF.

The gene calls are TRBV15 and TRBJ2-5; D may be TRBD2 (6 bases). Trimming took off 0 bases at V and 0 bases at J, with 11 bases between the two ends. Looked up from germline, CDR1 is LNHNV and CDR2 is YYDKDF (reference sequence). This CDR3 region has 16 residues. CDR3 sequence reads: CATSRDRRGHQETQYF. DNA for the CDR3: TGTGCCACCAGCAGAGATCGGCGGGGTCACCAAGAGACCCAGTACTTC.

This chain uses TRBV20-1 with TRBJ1-1; 7 bases are a match to TRBD1. The CDR3 spans 14 residues. Germline assignment: CDR1 DFQATT and CDR2 SNEGSKA (reference sequence). J gave up 3 bases and V 0 bases, and 4 bases lay outside the gene matches. The CDR3 loop is CSARDETGYTEAFF. CDR3 coding DNA: TGCAGTGCTAGAGATGAGACAGGGTACACTGAAGCTTTCTTT.

J is TRBJ1-4 and V is TRBV28, with D perhaps matching TRBD1 (6 bases). CDR1 is MDHEN and CDR2 is SYDVKM in the germline V gene. V was cut by 11 bases and J by 4 bases, with 23 bases left in between. The CDR3 runs 16 residues. This CDR3 reads CADSHTQRGYNEKLFF. CDR3 bases: TGTGCCGACAGTCACACTCAAAGGGGGTATAATGAAAAACTGTTTTTT.

This clonotype showed up just a few times. The V gene is TRBV15, the J gene TRBJ2-5; D unclear. The ends were cut back, 0 bases at V and 4 bases at J, with 9 bases in the middle. Germline V gene sequence: CDR1 LNHNV, CDR2 YYDKDF (reference sequence). The CDR3 contains 14 residues. This CDR3 is CATSREDVTETQYF. In nucleotides, the CDR3 is TGTGCCACCAGCAGAGAGGACGTCACAGAGACCCAGTACTTC. The variable domain in full, completed from reference TRBV15 and TRBJ2-5, reads DAMVIQNPRYQVTQFGKPVTLSCSQTLNHNVMYWYQQKSSQAPKLLFHYYDKDFNNEADTPDNFQSRRPNTSFCFLDIRSPGLGDTAMYLCATSREDVTETQYFGPGTRLLVL.

The V call is TRBV29-1, the J call TRBJ2-4; 8 nucleotides agree with TRBD1. Trimming at V came to 6 bases and at J to 4 bases, leaving 8 bases not matched to a gene. The CDR3 runs to 14 residues. Germline V lookup: CDR1 SQVTM, CDR2 ANQGSEA. Written as DNA, the CDR3 is TGCAGCGTACAAAAACAGGGGGGTAAAAACATTCAGTACTTC. Its protein is CSVQKQGGKNIQYF.

This clonotype was detected many times. This chain links TRBV18 with TRBJ1-2, with 8 nucleotides matching TRBD1. This CDR3 spans 13 amino acids. The V gene's germline CDR1 is KGHSH and CDR2 LQKENI. V shed 6 bases, J shed 7 bases, and the junction held 7 bases outside the gene matches. This CDR3 reads CASSPDRESGYTF. CDR3 coding DNA: TGTGCCAGCTCGCCGGACAGGGAGAGTGGCTACACCTTC.

This clonotype was observed a handful of times. The rearrangement uses TRBV4-3 and TRBJ2-2; no reliable D call. CDR1 and CDR2 from the germline V gene are LGHNA and YSLEER. CDR3 length: 17 amino acids. The V end was cut by 1 base, the J end by 3 bases, with 15 bases between. In DNA form, the CDR3 reads TGCGCCAGCAGCCAAGTTTCAAATTGGGGTGACACCGGGGAGCTGTTTTTT. Translation: CASSQVSNWGDTGELFF.

This clonotype was counted ten times or more. V usage is TRBV7-8 and J usage is TRBJ1-2, with TRBD1 as a possible D gene (6 bases). V dropped 0 bases and J dropped 6 bases, with 14 bases sitting between them. Germline CDR1 and CDR2: SGHVS and FQNEAQ. This CDR3 is built from 15 residues. Written as DNA, the CDR3 is TGTGCCAGCAGCTTAGCCGCCTGGGGGCTGGATGGCTACACCTTC. It translates to CASSLAAWGLDGYTF. The variable domain in full, with the rest retrieved from reference TRBV7-8 and TRBJ1-2, is GAGVSQSPRYKVAKRGQDVALRCDPISGHVSLFWYQQALGQGPEFLTYFQNEAQLDKSGLPSDRFFAERPEGSVSTLKIQRTQQEDSAVYLCASSLAAWGLDGYTFGSGTRLTVV.

V gene TRBV7-9 combines with J gene TRBJ1-3; a weak D match, TRBD1 (5 bases). V dropped 5 bases and J dropped 2 bases, with 19 bases sitting between them. The CDR3 spans 17 residues. Germline V CDR1 and CDR2: SEHNR, FQNEAQ (reference sequence). As DNA, the CDR3 is TGTGCCAGCAGCCCGGGGACGGTTTTTAGTACTGGAAACACCATATATTTT. Protein sequence: CASSPGTVFSTGNTIYF. Variable domain in full (rest from reference TRBV7-9 and TRBJ1-3): DTGVSQNPRHKITKRGQNVTFRCDPISEHNRLYWYRQTLGQGPEFLTYFQNEAQLEKSRLLSDRFSAERPKGSFSTLEIQRTEQGDSAMYLCASSPGTVFSTGNTIYFGEGSWLTVV.

This clonotype was seen a few times. The chain is built from TRBV2 and TRBJ1-5; maybe TRBD1 (6 bases). The germline V gene has CDR1 SNHLY and CDR2 FYNNEI. Trimming took 1 base from V and 0 from J, leaving 19 bases between them. The CDR3 is 19 residues long. CDR3 loop: CASSEEGQLSNHSNQPQHF. The CDR3 DNA reads as TGTGCCAGCAGTGAAGAGGGACAACTATCTAACCATAGCAATCAGCCCCAGCATTTT. Full variable domain (remainder filled in from reference TRBV2 and TRBJ1-5): EPEVTQTPSHQVTQMGQEVILRCVPISNHLYFYWYRQILGQKVEFLVSFYNNEISEKSEIFDDQFSVERPDGSNFTLKIRSTKLEDSAMYFCASSEEGQLSNHSNQPQHFGDGTRLSIL.

This clonotype was counted only a few times. This chain links TRBV5-1 with TRBJ2-2; TRBD1 aligns across 7 bases. CDR1 and CDR2 (germline): SGHRS, YFSETQ. The CDR3 is 15 amino acids. After removal of 5 bases from V and 0 bases from J, the junction contained 4 bases not matched to a gene. CDR3 nucleotides: TGCGCCAGCAGATCCGGGACAGCGAACACCGGGGAGCTGTTTTTT. Translation gives CASRSGTANTGELFF.